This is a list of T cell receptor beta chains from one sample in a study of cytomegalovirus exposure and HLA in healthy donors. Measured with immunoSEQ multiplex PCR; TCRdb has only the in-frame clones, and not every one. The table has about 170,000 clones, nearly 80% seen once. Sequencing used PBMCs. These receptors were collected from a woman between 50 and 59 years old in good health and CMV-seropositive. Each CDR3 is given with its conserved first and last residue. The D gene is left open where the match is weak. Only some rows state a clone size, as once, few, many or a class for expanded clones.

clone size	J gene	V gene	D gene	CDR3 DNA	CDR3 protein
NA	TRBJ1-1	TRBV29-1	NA	TGCAGCGTCCTTATATTAGAGGGGAACACTGAAGCTTTCTTT	CSVLILEGNTEAFF
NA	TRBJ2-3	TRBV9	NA	TGTGCCACCGCTCGCACGTCGGTAGCAGCAGATACGCAGTATTTT	CATARTSVAADTQYF
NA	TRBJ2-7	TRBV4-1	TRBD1	TGCGCCAGCAGCCCAGGGGGAGACTACGAGCAGTACTTC	CASSPGGDYEQYF
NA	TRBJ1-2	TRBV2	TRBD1	TGTGCCAGCAGGGTTGGGGCAGGGGGTGGCTATGGCTACACCTTC	CASRVGAGGGYGYTF
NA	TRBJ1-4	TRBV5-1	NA	TGCGCCAGCAGCGTGGACCCGGCGGATGAAAAACTGTTTTTT	CASSVDPADEKLFF
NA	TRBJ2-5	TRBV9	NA	TGTGCCAGCAGCGTAGATCTTGTGCAAGAGACCCAGTACTTC	CASSVDLVQETQYF
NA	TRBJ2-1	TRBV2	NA	TGTGCCAGCAGACTAGGACAGACCGGGTTCTTC	CASRLGQTGFF
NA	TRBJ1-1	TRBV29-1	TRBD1	TGCAGCGTAAACCACGGGACAGGGGAAGGAGCTTTCTTT	CSVNHGTGEGAFF
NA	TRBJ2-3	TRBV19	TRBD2	TGTGCCAGTAGTATAGACCCCCCGGGACTAGCTCCAGATACGCAGTATTTT	CASSIDPPGLAPDTQYF
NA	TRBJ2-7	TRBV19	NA	TGTGCCAGTAGTCCGCGGGGACAGAACTCCTACGAGCAGTACTTC	CASSPRGQNSYEQYF
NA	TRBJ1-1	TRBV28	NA	TGTGCCAGCAGTTGGACACCTAACACTGAAGCTTTCTTT	CASSWTPNTEAFF
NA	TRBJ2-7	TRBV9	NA	TGTGCCAGCAGCGTAGTTGGGGGGGCGTCGGGCGAGCAGTACTTC	CASSVVGGASGEQYF
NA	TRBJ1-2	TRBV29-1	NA	TGCAGCCTCGAGGACAACGGAGGCTACACCTTC	CSLEDNGGYTF
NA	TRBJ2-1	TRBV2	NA	TGTGCCAATTCTCGGCGGGCGACCTACAATGAGCAGTTCTTC	CANSRRATYNEQFF
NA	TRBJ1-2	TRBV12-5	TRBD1	TGTGCTAGTGGTTTGGGGACAGGGGTGGGAGGCTACACCTTC	CASGLGTGVGGYTF
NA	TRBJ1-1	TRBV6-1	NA	TGTGCCAGCAGGGGGAGGGACGTCACTGAAGCTTTCTTT	CASRGRDVTEAFF
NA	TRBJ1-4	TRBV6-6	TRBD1	TGTGCCAGCGGGGGGACAGGGGCAAATGAAAAACTGTTTTTT	CASGGTGANEKLFF
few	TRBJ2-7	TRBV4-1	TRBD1	TGCGCCAGCAGCCACCCGACAGGGGTCGGCTACGAGCAGTACTTC	CASSHPTGVGYEQYF
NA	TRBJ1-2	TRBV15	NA	TGTGCCACCAGCAGAGAACAGTACTATGGCTACACCTTC	CATSREQYYGYTF
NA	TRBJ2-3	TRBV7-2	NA	TGTGCCAGCAGCTTAAGCTGGACAGACACAGATACGCAGTATTTT	CASSLSWTDTDTQYF
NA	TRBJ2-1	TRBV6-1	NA	TGTGCCAGCAGTGAACACTACTCATCCTACAATGAGCAGTTCTTC	CASSEHYSSYNEQFF
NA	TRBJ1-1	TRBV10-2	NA	TGCGCCAGCAGTCAGGGTGTCGGTGAAGCTTTCTTT	CASSQGVGEAFF
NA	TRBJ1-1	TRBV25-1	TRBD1	TGTGCCAGCAGGGAGGGGGCGCGAGGGACTGAAGCTTTCTTT	CASREGARGTEAFF
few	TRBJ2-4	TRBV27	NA	TGTGCCAGCAGAGCGACAGGCGGTCTGAACATTCAGTACTTC	CASRATGGLNIQYF
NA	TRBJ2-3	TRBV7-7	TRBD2	TGTGCTAGCAGCGCTAGCGGGAGGGATACGCAGTATTTT	CASSASGRDTQYF
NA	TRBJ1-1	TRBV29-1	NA	TGCAGCGTCGCGACAGTTCTGAACACTGAAGCTTTCTTT	CSVATVLNTEAFF
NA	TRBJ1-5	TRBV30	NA	TGTGCCTGGAGTGTACAAGGAGTTAGCAATCAGCCCCAGCATTTT	CAWSVQGVSNQPQHF
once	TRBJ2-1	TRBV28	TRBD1	TGTGCCAGCAGTACGAATGACAGGGGCCAGCAGTTCTTC	CASSTNDRGQQFF
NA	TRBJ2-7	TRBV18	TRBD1	TGTGCCAGCTCACCACGAACCGGGACAGATACCTACGAGCAGTACTTC	CASSPRTGTDTYEQYF
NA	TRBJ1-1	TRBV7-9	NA	TGTGCCAGCAGCTCAGACCGGCCCAGGGGCACTGAAGCTTTCTTT	CASSSDRPRGTEAFF
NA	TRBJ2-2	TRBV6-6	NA	TGTGCCAGCAGGGTAGCACTGAACACCGGGGAGCTGTTTTTT	CASRVALNTGELFF
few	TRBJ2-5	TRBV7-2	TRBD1	TGTGCCAGCAGCACGCCTCTCCGGACAGGCCTCAGGACCCAGTACTTC	CASSTPLRTGLRTQYF
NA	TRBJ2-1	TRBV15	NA	TGTGCCACCAGCATGGACAAAAACTCCTACAATGAGCAGTTCTTC	CATSMDKNSYNEQFF
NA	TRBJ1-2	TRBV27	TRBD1	TGTGCCAGCAGTCCGGGACAGGGCACCTATGGCTACACCTTC	CASSPGQGTYGYTF
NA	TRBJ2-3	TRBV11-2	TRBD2	TGTGCCACGAAACCGAGGGGACTAGCGGGAGGGCCAGATACGCAGTATTTT	CATKPRGLAGGPDTQYF
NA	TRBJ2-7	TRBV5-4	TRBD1	TGTGCCAGCAGCTCGGGACAGGGTGGGACCTACGAGCAGTACTTC	CASSSGQGGTYEQYF
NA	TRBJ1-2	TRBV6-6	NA	TGTGCCAGTGCCCGGACAAACTTTTATGGCTACACCTTC	CASARTNFYGYTF
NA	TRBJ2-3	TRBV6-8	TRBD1	TGTGCCAGTTTGAGGTGTGGACAGGGCGGGTGGACAGATACGCAGTATTTT	CASLRCGQGGWTDTQYF
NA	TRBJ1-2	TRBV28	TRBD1	TGTGCCAGCAGTTTATTAGCGGGACAGATCTATGGCTACACCTTC	CASSLLAGQIYGYTF
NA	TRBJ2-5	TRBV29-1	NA	TGCAGCGGGACGGAGGGTGTGGAGACCCAGTACTTC	CSGTEGVETQYF
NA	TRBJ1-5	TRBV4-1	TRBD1	TGCGCCAGCAGCCTAGGACAGGGGGATCAGCCCCAGCATTTT	CASSLGQGDQPQHF
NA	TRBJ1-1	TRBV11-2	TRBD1	TGTGCCAGCAGCTTAGGGTACTCGACAGGGGGCGTCTGGGACACTGAAGCTTTCTTT	CASSLGYSTGGVWDTEAFF
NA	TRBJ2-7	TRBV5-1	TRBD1	TGCGCCAGCAGCTCCGGGGGACAGGGAGAGTACTTC	CASSSGGQGEYF
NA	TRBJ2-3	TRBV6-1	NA	TGTGCCACAAGAGCGAGGACTACAGATACGCAGTATTTT	CATRARTTDTQYF
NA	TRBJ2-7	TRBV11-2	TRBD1	TGTGCCAGCAGCCCACGACAGGGGGTGTCCTACGAGCAGTACTTC	CASSPRQGVSYEQYF
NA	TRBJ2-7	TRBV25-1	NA	TGTGCCAGCAGCGGGTCCCTCCCCGGCGAGCAGTACTTC	CASSGSLPGEQYF
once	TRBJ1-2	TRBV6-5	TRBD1	TGTGCCAGCAGTTTGCGACAGGGCTATGGCTACACCTTC	CASSLRQGYGYTF
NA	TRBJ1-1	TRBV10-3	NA	TGTGCCATCAGTGACCTCACTGAAGCTTTCTTT	CAISDLTEAFF
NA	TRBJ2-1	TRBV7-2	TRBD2	TGTGCCAGCAGCTTAACGGGACTAGCGGGGGGGCTGAGGAATGAGCAGTTCTTC	CASSLTGLAGGLRNEQFF
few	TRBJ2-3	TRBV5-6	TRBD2	TGTGCCAGCAGCTTGACGACTAGCGGGGAAGTTACTAGCACAGATACGCAGTATTTT	CASSLTTSGEVTSTDTQYF
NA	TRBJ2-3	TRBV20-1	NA	TGCAGTGCTACCCAAGGGGTCGCGCAGTATTTT	CSATQGVAQYF
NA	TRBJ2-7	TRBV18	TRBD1	TGTGCCAGCTCACCTGTCCCCGGACAGGGTTCCGAGCAGTACTTC	CASSPVPGQGSEQYF
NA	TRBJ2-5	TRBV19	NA	TGTGCCAGTAAGCAACAGGAGACCCAGTACTTC	CASKQQETQYF
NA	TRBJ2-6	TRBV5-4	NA	TGTGCCAGCAGCTTGGGGCGGGGTTCTGGGGCCAACGTCCTGACTTTC	CASSLGRGSGANVLTF
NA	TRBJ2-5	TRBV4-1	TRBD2	TGCGCCAGCAGCCAACTAGCGGGAACGAAGTCCCAAGAGACCCAGTACTTC	CASSQLAGTKSQETQYF
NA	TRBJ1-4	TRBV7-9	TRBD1	TGTGCCAGCAGCTACCGACAGGGAAATGAAAAACTGTTTTTT	CASSYRQGNEKLFF
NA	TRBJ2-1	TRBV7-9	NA	TGTGCCAGCAGCACCAGTCTGGTGATTGAGCAGTTCTTC	CASSTSLVIEQFF
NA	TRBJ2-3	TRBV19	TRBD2	TGTGCCAGTAGTATGGGCCTAGCGGGTCGCACAGATACGCAGTATTTT	CASSMGLAGRTDTQYF
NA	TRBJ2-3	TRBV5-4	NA	TGTGCCAGCAGTTCCCGTACCGGAGTTGAATATGGCACAGATACGCAGTATTTT	CASSSRTGVEYGTDTQYF